These T cell receptor beta chains were read from a single sample in a study of blood T cell repertoires in COVID-19. Assay: immunoSEQ multiplex PCR; the TCRdb copy retains only in-frame clones and omits some. The sample yields 90,000 to 150,000 clones, 75% to 85% seen once. The material sequenced was peripheral blood. The receptor source for this set is a human donor in a cohort sampled during active COVID-19. The CDR3 runs from the conserved cysteine through the conserved F or W. The order of the fields is clone size, V gene, J gene, D gene, CDR3 protein, CDR3 DNA. The D gene is left open where the match is weak. Rows give clone size only sometimes, using once, few, many, or a class for an expanded clone.

.,TRBV5-6,TRBJ1-3,.,CASSFPSSGNTIYF,TGTGCCAGCAGCTTCCCGAGCTCTGGAAACACCATATATTTT
.,TRBV4-1,TRBJ1-1,TRBD1,CASSQERGQGALGNTEAFF,TGCGCCAGCAGCCAAGAACGGGGACAGGGGGCGTTGGGGAACACTGAAGCTTTCTTT
.,TRBV15,TRBJ2-7,TRBD1,CATSGQGGYEQYF,TGTGCCACCAGCGGACAGGGGGGCTACGAGCAGTACTTC
.,TRBV7-8,TRBJ2-5,.,CASSPWGEISTQYF,TGTGCCAGCAGCCCGTGGGGGGAGATTTCGACCCAGTACTTC
.,TRBV2,TRBJ1-4,TRBD1,CASSEEGQGFEKLFF,TGTGCCAGCAGTGAAGAAGGACAGGGGTTTGAAAAACTGTTTTTT
.,TRBV7-2,TRBJ1-1,TRBD1,CASSLATGTGDAFF,TGTGCCAGCAGCTTAGCCACCGGGACAGGGGACGCTTTCTTT
.,TRBV2,TRBJ2-5,.,CANSRLSETQYF,TGTGCCAACTCCAGACTGTCAGAGACCCAGTACTTC
once,TRBV5-1,TRBJ2-1,TRBD2,CASSELAGTHNEQFF,TGCGCCAGCAGCGAGCTAGCGGGGACCCACAATGAGCAGTTCTTC
.,TRBV9,TRBJ1-1,.,CASSQKNTEAFF,TGTGCCAGCAGCCAAAAGAACACTGAAGCTTTCTTT
.,TRBV7-2,TRBJ1-1,TRBD1,CASSRTGLEAFF,TGTGCCAGCAGTCGGACAGGGCTAGAAGCTTTCTTT
.,TRBV9,TRBJ2-1,TRBD2,CASSPRGAGGHNEQFF,TGTGCCAGCAGCCCCCGCGGAGCGGGGGGGCACAATGAGCAGTTCTTC
.,TRBV19,TRBJ2-5,.,CASSPQSGPQAQYF,TGTGCCAGTAGTCCCCAAAGCGGCCCGCAGGCCCAGTACTTC
.,TRBV5-1,TRBJ2-2,.,CASSKTGDTGELFF,TGCGCCAGCAGCAAAACCGGGGACACCGGGGAGCTGTTTTTT
once,TRBV3-1/TRBV3-2,TRBJ1-4,TRBD1,CASSHLQGARSSTNEKLFF,TGTGCCAGCAGCCACCTACAGGGGGCGCGGTCGTCGACTAATGAAAAACTGTTTTTT
once,TRBV5-1,TRBJ1-2,.,CASSLESGNYGYTF,TGCGCCAGCAGCTTGGAGTCGGGGAACTATGGCTACACCTTC
few,TRBV11-3,TRBJ2-3,.,CASSLVRCQVLTDTQYF,TGTGCCAGCAGCTTAGTTCGGTGTCAGGTCCTCACAGATACGCAGTATTTT
once,TRBV2,TRBJ1-5,TRBD1,CASSSGQPGNQPQHF,TGTGCCAGCAGTTCGGGACAGCCAGGCAATCAGCCCCAGCATTTT
.,TRBV3-1/TRBV3-2,TRBJ2-7,TRBD1,CASSQETGGYHEQYF,TGTGCCAGCAGCCAAGAGACAGGGGGCTACCACGAGCAGTACTTC
.,TRBV29-1,TRBJ1-1,TRBD1,CSARGQGDTEAFF,TGCAGCGCACGGGGACAGGGGGACACTGAAGCTTTCTTT
.,TRBV10-3,TRBJ1-2,.,CAISGGGTVLSGYTF,TGTGCCATCAGTGGAGGAGGGACGGTGCTAAGTGGCTACACCTTC
.,TRBV10-3,TRBJ2-5,TRBD2,CAISWTSGEGKTQYF,TGTGCCATCAGTTGGACTAGCGGGGAGGGGAAGACCCAGTACTTC
.,TRBV29-1,TRBJ1-4,.,CSVDRVHGEKLFF,TGCAGCGTTGACAGGGTTCATGGCGAAAAACTGTTTTTT
.,TRBV11-3,TRBJ2-3,.,CASSLGTLSQGDTQYF,TGTGCCAGCAGCTTAGGCACCCTCTCCCAGGGCGATACGCAGTATTTT
.,TRBV6-5,TRBJ2-3,TRBD1,CASSWDRSTDTQYF,TGTGCCAGCAGTTGGGACAGGTCCACAGATACGCAGTATTTT
.,TRBV9,TRBJ2-3,TRBD2,CASSPDLAVDTQYF,TGTGCCAGCAGCCCAGACCTAGCGGTTGATACGCAGTATTTT
.,TRBV5-4,TRBJ2-1,.,CASSGLKTTNEQFF,TGTGCCAGCAGCGGACTGAAAACCACCAATGAGCAGTTCTTC
.,TRBV5-1,TRBJ2-4,TRBD2,CASSTGLAAAIAKNIQYF,TGCGCCAGCAGCACGGGACTAGCGGCTGCTATAGCCAAAAACATTCAGTACTTC
.,TRBV5-4,TRBJ2-7,TRBD2,CASSVSGGHRTYEQYF,TGTGCCAGCAGTGTCAGCGGGGGGCACAGAACCTACGAGCAGTACTTC
.,TRBV7-9,TRBJ1-1,TRBD1,CASRPRARDRDGAEAFF,TGTGCCAGCAGACCCCGGGCCCGGGACAGGGACGGCGCTGAAGCTTTCTTT
.,TRBV4-1,TRBJ2-3,.,CASSQVWQGPDTQYF,TGCGCCAGCAGCCAAGTCTGGCAGGGTCCAGATACGCAGTATTTT
.,TRBV6-5,TRBJ2-7,TRBD1,CASRNRDRGLYEQYF,TGTGCCAGCAGAAACCGGGACAGGGGGCTTTACGAGCAGTACTTC
.,TRBV9,TRBJ2-3,.,CASSAQPGQSDTQYF,TGTGCCAGCAGCGCCCAACCCGGACAGTCAGATACGCAGTATTTT
.,TRBV11-2,TRBJ1-1,.,CASSLGDGGEAFF,TGTGCCAGCAGCTTAGGGGACGGGGGTGAAGCTTTCTTT
.,TRBV19,TRBJ1-2,.,CASREQLFNYGYTF,TGTGCCAGTAGGGAGCAGCTATTCAACTATGGCTACACCTTC
.,TRBV13,TRBJ2-1,TRBD1,CASRPNPAGGGEQFF,TGTGCCAGCAGACCTAACCCCGCAGGGGGCGGTGAGCAGTTCTTC
.,TRBV5-1,TRBJ1-2,.,CASGGQEEANGYTF,TGCGCCAGCGGTGGGCAGGAGGAGGCCAATGGCTACACCTTC
.,TRBV13,TRBJ1-3,.,CASSLGRGNTIYF,TGTGCCAGCAGCTTAGGCCGGGGAAACACCATATATTTT
few,TRBV9,TRBJ2-7,TRBD2,CASSPSRGGSYEQYF,TGTGCCAGCAGCCCCAGCCGGGGGGGGAGCTACGAGCAGTACTTC
few,TRBV10-1,TRBJ2-7,.,CASNTPRGEQYF,TGCGCCAGCAACACGCCAAGGGGAGAGCAGTACTTC
few,TRBV10-3,TRBJ1-2,.,CAISENGDHGYTF,TGTGCCATCAGTGAAAACGGGGATCATGGCTACACCTTC
.,TRBV5-4,TRBJ2-1,TRBD2,CASNLGSGGRNEQFF,TGTGCCAGCAACCTTGGTAGCGGGGGTAGAAATGAGCAGTTCTTC
few,TRBV3-1/TRBV3-2,TRBJ2-2,TRBD2,CASSRYGTSGGPDGELFF,TGTGCCAGCAGCCGATATGGGACTAGCGGGGGCCCAGACGGGGAGCTGTTTTTT
.,TRBV11-2,TRBJ1-3,.,CARHLFLPTGNTIYF,TGTGCCAGGCATCTTTTCTTACCTACTGGAAACACCATATATTTT
.,TRBV12-5,TRBJ1-1,.,CASGPYRDEAFF,TGTGCTAGTGGCCCTTACAGGGATGAAGCTTTCTTT
.,TRBV6-5,TRBJ2-3,.,CASRINDGGTDTQYF,TGTGCCAGTCGAATCAACGACGGGGGCACAGATACGCAGTATTTT
.,TRBV29-1,TRBJ1-4,.,CSVTQGGEKLFF,TGCAGCGTTACCCAAGGAGGTGAAAAACTGTTTTTT
few,TRBV5-6,TRBJ2-5,TRBD1,CASSSYRGPETQYF,TGTGCCAGCAGCTCGTACAGGGGACCAGAGACCCAGTACTTC
.,TRBV9,TRBJ2-1,.,CASSTTQAGTSPNEQFF,TGTGCCAGCAGCACCACCCAGGCCGGCACTAGCCCAAATGAGCAGTTCTTC
.,TRBV11-2,TRBJ2-5,.,CASRNAPETQYF,TGTGCCAGCAGGAATGCGCCGGAGACCCAGTACTTC
.,TRBV20-1,TRBJ2-1,TRBD2,CSASMGGDYNEQFF,TGCAGTGCTAGTATGGGGGGGGACTACAATGAGCAGTTCTTC
.,TRBV4-3,TRBJ2-2,TRBD2,CASSQGLAGGMTGELFF,TGCGCCAGCAGCCAAGGACTAGCGGGGGGGATGACCGGGGAGCTGTTTTTT
.,TRBV5-1,TRBJ2-7,.,CASSLAIQAAGPYEQYF,TGCGCCAGCAGCTTGGCCATACAGGCGGCAGGCCCCTACGAGCAGTACTTC
.,TRBV9,TRBJ1-2,.,CASSVEGFYGYTF,TGTGCCAGCAGCGTAGAGGGGTTCTATGGCTACACCTTC
.,TRBV24-1,TRBJ2-2,.,CATSSRDPGELFF,TGTGCCACCAGCTCCAGGGATCCCGGGGAGCTGTTTTTT
.,TRBV10-3,TRBJ2-3,TRBD1,CAISPGTGSSRTDTQYF,TGTGCCATCAGTCCCGGGACAGGGTCATCTCGCACAGATACGCAGTATTTT
.,TRBV5-1,TRBJ2-5,TRBD1,CASSLAGQGRETQYF,TGCGCCAGCAGCTTGGCGGGACAGGGACGGGAGACCCAGTACTTC